A selection of T cell receptor beta chains follows, all from one sample in a study of a mutant IDH1 vaccine in newly diagnosed glioma. These receptors have no known antigen. The table came from immunoSEQ multiplex PCR; TCRdb's copy has only in-frame clones and leaves some out. Here the sample spans around 56,000 clones, 80% to 85% being singletons. Sample: PBMCs, taken from a glioma patient whose treatment included an IDH1 peptide vaccine. These receptors originate from a woman in her thirties or forties with glioma. Some clones in this sample may be carry-over from other donors' samples. Each CDR3 is given with its conserved first and last residue. The order of the fields is CDR3 DNA, CDR3 protein, J gene, D gene, V gene, clone size. A D gene is named only where the DNA matches it firmly. Clone sizes are given selectively: once, few, many, or a class where the clone is expanded.

TGTGCCTGGACTGAGACACCCGGGTCCCTCAATGGCTACACCTTC,CAWTETPGSLNGYTF,TRBJ1-2,.,TRBV30,.
TGTGCCAGCAGCGAGCAGGGGTCACCCCTCCACTTT,CASSEQGSPLHF,TRBJ1-6,.,TRBV27,.
TGTGCCAGCAGTGGATGGGACAGCACCTACGAGCAGTACTTC,CASSGWDSTYEQYF,TRBJ2-7,TRBD1,TRBV27,.
TGTGCCAGCTCATCAGGGGGAGGGGATCAGCCCCAGCATTTT,CASSSGGGDQPQHF,TRBJ1-5,TRBD1,TRBV18,.
TGTGCCAGCAGCTTAAGACCTCAAGAGACCCAGTACTTC,CASSLRPQETQYF,TRBJ2-5,.,TRBV7-8,.
TGTGCCAGTACCTTACCTGGGGGACAGCAGCCCCAGCATTTT,CASTLPGGQQPQHF,TRBJ1-5,TRBD1,TRBV19,.
TGTGCCAGCAGCTTAGCGCATACAGAGAACACTGAAGCTTTCTTT,CASSLAHTENTEAFF,TRBJ1-1,.,TRBV7-2,once
TGTGCCAGCAGCTTCGGACTAGCGGGGGGCCAAGAGACCCAGTACTTC,CASSFGLAGGQETQYF,TRBJ2-5,TRBD2,TRBV7-9,.
TGCGCCAGCAGCTCTAATGTGGGGCAAACTGAAGCTTTCTTT,CASSSNVGQTEAFF,TRBJ1-1,.,TRBV5-1,few
TGTGCCAGCTCCCGAAATCGACAGGGGCAAGAGACCCAGTACTTC,CASSRNRQGQETQYF,TRBJ2-5,TRBD1,TRBV18,.
TGTGCCAGCGCTAAGACTAGCGGGGGGAAAGGAGATACGCAGTATTTT,CASAKTSGGKGDTQYF,TRBJ2-3,TRBD2,TRBV5-4,.
TGCGCCAGCAGCCAGGGGGACAGGGGAGATACGCAGTATTTT,CASSQGDRGDTQYF,TRBJ2-3,TRBD1,TRBV4-3,.
TGTGCCAGCAGCTCAACCGAGGGTCTCCAAGAGACCCAGTACTTC,CASSSTEGLQETQYF,TRBJ2-5,.,TRBV5-4,.
TGTGCCAGCTCAGCGGGGCGATTCTCCTACAATGAGCAGTTCTTC,CASSAGRFSYNEQFF,TRBJ2-1,TRBD2,TRBV25-1,.
TGCGCCAGCAGTGTAGACGCACTACGCGAGCAGTTCTTC,CASSVDALREQFF,TRBJ2-1,.,TRBV10-1,.
TGTGCCAGCAGGACGACAGAGAGCTCCTACAATGAGCAGTTCTTC,CASRTTESSYNEQFF,TRBJ2-1,.,TRBV7-8,.
TGTGCCAGCTCAACCATAGCGGGGCTGGACGGTGAGCAGTTCTTC,CASSTIAGLDGEQFF,TRBJ2-1,TRBD2,TRBV18,.
TGTGCCAGCAGCCTCGGACAGGCGGATTCACCCCTCCACTTT,CASSLGQADSPLHF,TRBJ1-6,TRBD1,TRBV25-1,.
TGTGCCTGGAGTGCCCGACAGGGAACCAACTATGGCTACACCTTC,CAWSARQGTNYGYTF,TRBJ1-2,TRBD1,TRBV30,.
TGTGCCAGCAGTGAAGGGGGCAGGGAAAAACTGTTTTTT,CASSEGGREKLFF,TRBJ1-4,.,TRBV6-1,.
TGTGCCAGCAGTAGGACTAGCGGGTCCTACGAGCAGTACTTC,CASSRTSGSYEQYF,TRBJ2-7,TRBD2,TRBV13,.
TGTGCCAGCAGTGTTAGTGGTCTAGCGGGGGGAAAGGGCTTTGATACGCAGTATTTT,CASSVSGLAGGKGFDTQYF,TRBJ2-3,TRBD2,TRBV2,.
TGTGCCACCCGCCAGGGGACAGGGGGTTTCTGGGGGCATTCACCGCCCCAGCATTTT,CATRQGTGGFWGHSPPQHF,TRBJ1-5,TRBD1,TRBV19,.
TGTGCCAGCAGCTTTCAACCAGAAGACACCATATATTTT,CASSFQPEDTIYF,TRBJ1-3,.,TRBV7-9,.
TGTGCCAGCAGCGTAGGGGGCGAGTCCTACGAGCAGTACTTC,CASSVGGESYEQYF,TRBJ2-7,.,TRBV9,few
TGTGCCATCGGGACAGGGGAAGAGACCCAGTACTTC,CAIGTGEETQYF,TRBJ2-5,TRBD1,TRBV10-3,few
TGCGCCAGCAGCCAAGAGGACCCCTCTCGGAGTGGCTACACCTTC,CASSQEDPSRSGYTF,TRBJ1-2,.,TRBV4-3,few
TGCGCCAGCAGCCCTGAGGAGTTCGGCACAGATACGCAGTATTTT,CASSPEEFGTDTQYF,TRBJ2-3,.,TRBV4-1,.
TGCGCCAGCAGCTGGCGGCTAGCGGGGGCCTACGAGCAGTACTTC,CASSWRLAGAYEQYF,TRBJ2-7,TRBD2,TRBV5-1,.
TGTGCCAGCACCACGAGGGCAGGGGGCAACGGAGATACGCAGTATTTT,CASTTRAGGNGDTQYF,TRBJ2-3,TRBD1,TRBV13,.
TGTGCCAGCAGCTTGACAGGGGGCAGTTCACCCCTCCACTTT,CASSLTGGSSPLHF,TRBJ1-6,TRBD1,TRBV11-2,.
TGTGCCAGCAGTGTAGGGACAGTGGCCTACAATGAGCAGTTCTTC,CASSVGTVAYNEQFF,TRBJ2-1,TRBD1,TRBV6-1,.
TGTGCCAGCAGCTTGGTCGGCGGATCCTACGAGCAGTACTTC,CASSLVGGSYEQYF,TRBJ2-7,.,TRBV5-4,.
TGTGCCAGCAGCGTTAGCGTACGCACAGATACGCAGTATTTT,CASSVSVRTDTQYF,TRBJ2-3,.,TRBV9,.
TGTGCCAGCAGCCATCCCGGGACAGGACGCTACGAGCAGTACTTC,CASSHPGTGRYEQYF,TRBJ2-7,TRBD1,TRBV14,.
TGTGCCAGCAGCTTCAGGGGTAGAACTGAAGCTTTCTTT,CASSFRGRTEAFF,TRBJ1-1,.,TRBV7-2,.
TGCGCCAGCAGCTTGGAGGCGGGGGGGCTTCACGGGGAGCTGTTTTTT,CASSLEAGGLHGELFF,TRBJ2-2,TRBD2,TRBV5-1,few
TGTGCCAGCAGTAACGCCGGAGGGGCCTACGAGCAGTACTTC,CASSNAGGAYEQYF,TRBJ2-7,.,TRBV6-1,.
TGCAGCGTGGGGGGCGGAAGCTCCTACGAGCAGTACTTC,CSVGGGSSYEQYF,TRBJ2-7,.,TRBV29-1,.
TGTGCCAGCAGTGGAAGGACAGGGTACGCCGGGGAGCTGTTTTTT,CASSGRTGYAGELFF,TRBJ2-2,TRBD1,TRBV2,medium-sized
TGTGCCAGCAGTTCCGGCGCCTCCTATAATTCACCCCTCCACTTT,CASSSGASYNSPLHF,TRBJ1-6,.,TRBV27,once
TGTGCTAGTGGTTTAGCAGGACTAGCGGTCGGAGATACGCAGTATTTT,CASGLAGLAVGDTQYF,TRBJ2-3,TRBD2,TRBV12-5,.
TGCAGCGTATTCCCTGAAGCTTTCTTT,CSVFPEAFF,TRBJ1-1,.,TRBV29-1,.
TGTGCCAGCAGCCTACGACAGAACGTGAACACTGAAGCTTTCTTT,CASSLRQNVNTEAFF,TRBJ1-1,.,TRBV13,.
TGTGCCAGCAGCGTAGGGGGGACTGTTGACTACGAGCAGTACTTC,CASSVGGTVDYEQYF,TRBJ2-7,.,TRBV9,once
TGCGCCAGCAGCCAACAAAGAGCTGGAAACACCATATATTTT,CASSQQRAGNTIYF,TRBJ1-3,.,TRBV4-3,.
TGTGCCAGCAGCTCCGGGACAGGGGGCGAGGGCACTGAAGCTTTCTTT,CASSSGTGGEGTEAFF,TRBJ1-1,TRBD1,TRBV5-4,once
TGTGCCAGCAGCCCTCGAGGGGCAGTAAAAACTGAAGCTTTCTTT,CASSPRGAVKTEAFF,TRBJ1-1,.,TRBV7-8,.
TGCGCCAGCAGCTTGGATCACAGGCCGAACACTGAAGCTTTCTTT,CASSLDHRPNTEAFF,TRBJ1-1,.,TRBV5-1,few
TGCGCCAGCAGCCAAGAGGAAAGGTCTCTGGAGACCCAGTACTTC,CASSQEERSLETQYF,TRBJ2-5,.,TRBV4-1,.
TGTGCCAGCAGTGGCAGAGGGGTAGATACGCAGTATTTT,CASSGRGVDTQYF,TRBJ2-3,.,TRBV6-1,.
TGTGCCAGCAGCTTAGGGCGGCAAGGCTACACCTTC,CASSLGRQGYTF,TRBJ1-2,.,TRBV13,.